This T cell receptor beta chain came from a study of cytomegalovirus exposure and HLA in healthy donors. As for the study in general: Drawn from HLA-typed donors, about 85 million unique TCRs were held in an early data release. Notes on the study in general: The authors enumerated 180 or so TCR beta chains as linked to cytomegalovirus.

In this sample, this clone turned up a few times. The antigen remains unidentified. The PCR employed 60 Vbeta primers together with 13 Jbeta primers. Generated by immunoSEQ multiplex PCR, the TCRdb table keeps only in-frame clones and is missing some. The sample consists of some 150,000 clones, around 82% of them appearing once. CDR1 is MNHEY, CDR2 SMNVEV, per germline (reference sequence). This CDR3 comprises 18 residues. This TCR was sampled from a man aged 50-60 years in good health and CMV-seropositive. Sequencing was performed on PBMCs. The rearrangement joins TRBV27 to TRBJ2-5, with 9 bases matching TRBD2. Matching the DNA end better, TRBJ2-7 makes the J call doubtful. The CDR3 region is CASSPRRGGLAFRYEQYF. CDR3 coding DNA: TGTGCCAGCAGCCCTAGGCGGGGGGGACTAGCATTTCGCTACGAGCAGTACTTC.